This T cell receptor (beta chain) was recorded in a study of a mutant IDH1 vaccine in newly diagnosed glioma. Study-wide background: Treated patients showed a male proportion of about 62%, a female proportion of about 38%, and a mean age of about 41 years.

Per germline, CDR1 MNHEY and CDR2 SMNVEV (reference sequence). After removal of 3 bases from V and 9 bases from J, the junction contained 4 bases not matched to a gene. There are 12 residues in the CDR3. Points on this clone: Its antigen remains unidentified.

Described time point: week 5, during vaccination. Vaccination comprised doses that each held 300 ug of mutant IDH1 20-mer peptide, plus topical imiquimod. TCRdb's table, derived via immunoSEQ multiplex PCR, lists solely in-frame clones and lacks some. Altogether roughly 34,000 clones are present, about four fifths being singletons, with the ten largest covering about 12%. V usage is TRBV27 and J usage is TRBJ1-1, with TRBD1 identical over 7 bases. The sequencing used PBMCs, collected from a glioma patient whose treatment included an IDH1 peptide vaccine. The receptor was derived from a man between 45 and 60 years old with glioma. The CDR3 is CASSFPQGKAFF. As DNA, the CDR3 is TGTGCCAGCAGTTTCCCACAGGGGAAAGCTTTCTTT.